The 20 T cell receptor beta chains below were found in one sample sequenced in a study of cytomegalovirus exposure and HLA in healthy donors. The PCR ran on 60 Vbeta and 13 Jbeta primers. Clones were sequenced by immunoSEQ multiplex PCR, and TCRdb holds only the in-frame ones, with some missing. The sample comprises about 140,000 clones, roughly 9.6% of which are singletons, and roughly 7% rests with the top ten. The sequencing input was PBMCs. Source of these receptors: a woman between 35 and 50 years old in good health and CMV-seropositive.

The table lists this clone with a few counts. CDR3 sequence (DNA): TGTGCCAGCAGCTCCCGGGACAGCTATGGCTACACCTTC. This translates into CASSSRDSYGYTF. The chain is built from TRBV5-4 and TRBJ1-2; 7 bases agree with TRBD1. The length of the CDR3 is 13 residues. Trimming cost V 3 bases and J 4 bases; bases outside gene matches: 3. From germline, CDR1 is SGHNT and CDR2 YYREEE (reference sequence).

This clone has a count of ten or more. The chain couples TRBV7-8 to TRBJ2-7, with D hard to call. The CDR3 extends over 13 amino acids. Germline CDR1 is SGHVS and CDR2 is FQNEAQ. Trimming stripped 5 bases from V and 5 bases from J, with 13 bases between. CDR3 loop: CASSPSSYHEQYF. CDR3 sequence (DNA): TGTGCCAGCAGCCCAAGTAGTTACCACGAGCAGTACTTC.

This chain joins TRBV21-1 and TRBJ1-1; the table's TRBD1 call for D was not verified on the DNA. TRBV21-1 is deemed a pseudogene. The CDR3 has 15 amino acids. For the CDR3, the DNA is TGTGCCAGCAGCAATCGGACAGGGATAGGTAGGGCAGCTTTCTTT. This translates into CASSNRTGIGRAAFF.

The CDR3 sequence is CASSAGTGDEAFF. The DNA for the CDR3 is TGTGCCAGCAGCGCTGGGACAGGGGATGAAGCTTTCTTT. The chain is built from TRBV7-6 and TRBJ1-1; the match to TRBD1 covers 10 bases. V was clipped by 5 bases and J by 7 bases; unmatched bases: 4. From germline, CDR1 is SGHVS and CDR2 FNYEAQ. This CDR3 has 13 residues.

This clone was counted only a few times. CDR3 in amino acids: CASSPTTGGGYGYTF. The CDR3 DNA is TGTGCCAGCAGCCCTACTACAGGGGGCGGCTATGGCTACACCTTC. The V call is TRBV11-2, the J call TRBJ1-2; 9 bases are shared with TRBD1. Germline V CDR1 and CDR2: SGHAT, FQNNGV. CDR3 length: 15 amino acids. V lost 5 bases and J lost 4; bases outside the gene matches: 8.

The V call is TRBV29-1, the J call TRBJ1-5; no firm D call. The CDR3 extends over 15 amino acids. CDR1 is SQVTM, CDR2 ANQGSEA, per germline. CDR3 region: CRSRSRVYSNQPQHF. The CDR3 bases are TGCAGAAGCCGATCGAGGGTTTATAGCAATCAGCCCCAGCATTTT. The variable domain in full, with the rest retrieved from reference TRBV29-1 and TRBJ1-5, is SAVISQKPSRDICQRGTSLTIQCQVDSQVTMMFWYRQQPGQSLTLIATANQGSEATYESGFVIDKFPISRPNLTFSTLTVSNMSPEDSSIYLCRSRSRVYSNQPQHFGDGTRLSIL.

The gene calls are TRBV2 and TRBJ1-6; tentative D call: TRBD1 (5 bases). The CDR3 is 16 residues long. V dropped 5 bases and J dropped 8 bases, with 19 bases sitting between them. Germline V gene sequence: CDR1 SNHLY, CDR2 FYNNEI. The CDR3 protein is CASSLSEGADHSPLHF. The CDR3 DNA follows: TGTGCCAGCAGTCTTTCGGAAGGGGCGGACCATTCACCCCTCCACTTT.

CDR3 protein: CASRLDRERNTEAFF. As DNA, the CDR3 is TGTGCCAGCAGGTTGGACAGGGAAAGGAACACTGAAGCTTTCTTT. The chain uses TRBV6-5 and TRBJ1-1; 8 bases are a match to TRBD1. With V trimmed by 6 bases and J by 1 base, 7 bases remained unmatched. Germline assignment: CDR1 MNHEY and CDR2 SVGAGI. The CDR3 totals 15 residues.

This clone was observed once. The chain employs TRBV7-2 and TRBJ1-2; possibly TRBD1 for D (5 bases). V was trimmed by 5 bases and J by 8 bases, leaving 12 bases between them. The germline gives CDR1 SGHTA, CDR2 FQGNSA. CDR3 length: 12 amino acids. Written as DNA, the CDR3 is TGTGCCAGCAGCACGGGACTAAGGGGCTACACCTTC. Translating it yields CASSTGLRGYTF.

The table lists this clone with a few counts. The chain uses TRBV19 and TRBJ1-2, with 7 positions matching TRBD1. CDR1 is LNHDA and CDR2 is SQIVND in the germline V gene (reference sequence). Trimming removed 0 bases from V and 7 bases from J; junction bases left unmatched: 5. The CDR3 length is 14 residues. CDR3 protein: CASSIEGTVGGYTF. CDR3 bases: TGTGCCAGTAGTATAGAGGGGACAGTTGGTGGCTACACCTTC.

The chain uses TRBV11-2 and TRBJ1-4; tentative D call: TRBD1 (5 bases). Germline CDR1 and CDR2: SGHAT and FQNNGV. The CDR3 runs 18 residues. The germline V and J ends were trimmed by 5 bases and 0 bases, with 19 bases remaining between them. This CDR3 is CASSVRPLDRATNEKLFF. The CDR3 bases are TGTGCCAGCAGCGTCCGACCCCTCGACAGAGCAACTAATGAAAAACTGTTTTTT.

The rearrangement joins TRBV29-1 to TRBJ2-2, with D perhaps matching TRBD2 (5 bases). CDR1 SQVTM and CDR2 ANQGSEA come from the germline V gene. The V gene lost 6 bases and the J gene lost 0 bases, with 14 bases spanning the gap. The CDR3 consists of 15 residues. CDR3 in DNA: TGCAGCGTAAAAGGAGGTGATACGAACACCGGGGAGCTGTTTTTT. This sequence encodes CSVKGGDTNTGELFF.

The table lists this clone with many counts. The rearrangement uses TRBV10-3 and TRBJ1-5; possible D gene TRBD1, 6 bases. V gave up 3 bases and J gave up 0 bases, with 9 bases separating them. This CDR3 is built from 15 residues. Germline CDR1 ENHRY, CDR2 SYGVKD. CDR3: CAISEGQYSNQPQHF. As DNA, the CDR3 is TGTGCCATCAGTGAAGGACAGTATAGCAATCAGCCCCAGCATTTT.

The CDR3 bases are TGTGCCAGCAGCCTCAGCACAGGGGGCACTGAAGCTTTCTTT. Amino acids: CASSLSTGGTEAFF. The chain combines TRBV11-2 with TRBJ1-1, with TRBD1 identical over 8 bases. V dropped 5 bases and J dropped 4; count of bases not matched to a gene: 6. Germline V gene sequence: CDR1 SGHAT, CDR2 FQNNGV. CDR3 length equals 14 residues. The full variable domain, completed using reference TRBV11-2 and TRBJ1-1, is EAGVAQSPRYKIIEKRQSVAFWCNPISGHATLYWYQQILGQGPKLLIQFQNNGVVDDSQLPKDRFSAERLKGVDSTLKIQPAKLEDSAVYLCASSLSTGGTEAFFGQGTRLTVV.

The chain joins TRBV5-1 to TRBJ2-3; TRBD2 matches at 15 bases. V trimming: 4 bases; J trimming: 0 bases; junction bases outside the gene matches: 6. Germline V CDR1 and CDR2: SGHRS, YFSETQ. This CDR3 is 18 amino acids long. The CDR3 DNA reads as TGCGCCAGCAGCCCGGGACTAGCGGGAGGTCTAAGCACAGATACGCAGTATTTT. The encoded protein is CASSPGLAGGLSTDTQYF.

The chain joins TRBV2 to TRBJ2-5; TRBD2 matches at 7 bases. The V and J ends lost 5 bases and 5 bases, in that order; junction bases with no gene match: 11. Per germline, CDR1 SNHLY and CDR2 FYNNEI. This CDR3 has 15 amino acids. CDR3 nucleotides: TGTGCCAGCAGTCCTAGGGACTACCCGAGGGAGACCCAGTACTTC. Amino acids: CASSPRDYPRETQYF.

The V gene is TRBV5-4, the J gene TRBJ1-2, with TRBD1 matching over 7 bases. This CDR3 is 15 amino acids long. The trim removed 4 bases at V and 5 bases at J, leaving 11 bases unmatched. From germline, CDR1 is SGHNT and CDR2 YYREEE (reference sequence). CDR3 in amino acids: CASSVQGVEVYGYTF. The DNA for the CDR3 is TGTGCCAGCAGCGTGCAGGGGGTAGAAGTGTATGGCTACACCTTC.

There are a few counts of this clone. The V and J genes are TRBV10-2 and TRBJ2-7; 8 nucleotides align to TRBD2. J was trimmed by 2 bases and V by 5 bases; bases with no gene match: 5. The CDR3 covers 14 residues. Germline V gene data show CDR1 as WSHSY and CDR2 as SAAADI. CDR3 in DNA: TGCGCCAGCAGTAGCGGGGGCCCCACCTACGAGCAGTACTTC. The encoded protein is CASSSGGPTYEQYF.

The chain employs TRBV11-2 and TRBJ1-4; 8 bases are shared with TRBD1. The CDR3 runs to 16 residues. V was pared by 4 bases and J by 7 bases, with 11 bases of the junction left unmatched. Germline CDR1 SGHAT, CDR2 FQNNGV. The CDR3: CASSSTLDRAVEKLFF. CDR3 nucleotides: TGTGCCAGCAGCTCGACGCTGGACAGGGCGGTTGAAAAACTGTTTTTT.

The chain employs TRBV29-1 and TRBJ1-2, with TRBD1 identical over 7 bases. CDR3 length equals 15 residues. CDR1 and CDR2 from the germline V gene are SQVTM and ANQGSEA. V dropped 1 base and J dropped 3; count of bases not matched to a gene: 8. The CDR3 DNA reads TGCAGCGTTGAAGGGGGATTGACAGGGTACTATGGCTACACCTTC. Its translation is CSVEGGLTGYYGYTF.